One and the same sample provided the 24 T cell receptor beta chains below, sequenced in a study of blood T cell repertoires in COVID-19. Clones were read by immunoSEQ multiplex PCR, and TCRdb kept only the in-frame ones, dropping some. The data show about 200,000 clones, with around 84% seen just once and approximately 5% held by the top ten. Sequenced material: peripheral blood. The receptor source for this set is a woman older than 75 with acute or convalescent COVID-19.

The J gene is TRBJ1-2, the V gene TRBV28; 8 bases are shared with TRBD1. Germline V gives CDR1 MDHEN, CDR2 SYDVKM. This CDR3 is built from 17 residues. V lost 8 bases, J lost 8 bases, and 22 bases stayed unmatched. CDR3 sequence: CASYDGVRTGKRGGYTF. The CDR3 bases are TGTGCCAGCTACGACGGGGTCCGGACAGGGAAACGGGGAGGCTACACCTTC.

V usage is TRBV2 and J usage is TRBJ2-2; 8 nucleotides line up with TRBD1. The V gene end was trimmed by 6 bases and the J gene end by 0 bases; junction bases not matched to a gene: 3. Per germline, CDR1 SNHLY and CDR2 FYNNEI. The CDR3 length is 15 residues. The CDR3 spells CASRLDRANTGELFF. The CDR3 nucleotides are TGTGCCAGCAGGCTGGACAGGGCGAACACCGGGGAGCTGTTTTTT. Complete variable domain (other parts from reference TRBV2 and TRBJ2-2): EPEVTQTPSHQVTQMGQEVILRCVPISNHLYFYWYRQILGQKVEFLVSFYNNEISEKSEIFDDQFSVERPDGSNFTLKIRSTKLEDSAMYFCASRLDRANTGELFFGEGSRLTVL.

V gene TRBV5-5 combines with J gene TRBJ1-2; TRBD1 matches 9 bases. CDR3 length: 14 residues. The V segment lost 0 bases and the J segment 8 bases; nucleotides outside the gene matches: 5. Looked up from germline, CDR1 is SGHKS and CDR2 is YYEKEE (reference sequence). CDR3 in amino acids: CASSLGGTGSGYTF. DNA of the CDR3: TGTGCCAGCAGCTTGGGGGGGACAGGGTCGGGCTACACCTTC.

The chain links TRBV4-3 to TRBJ1-4; no firm D call. Germline-derived CDR1 and CDR2 are LGHNA and YSLEER. Trimming cost V 0 bases and J 0 bases, with 14 bases left between them. CDR3 size: 18 residues. The CDR3 DNA reads as TGCGCCAGCAGCCAAGATTTAAGAGGTCGGCCAACTAATGAAAAACTGTTTTTT. As protein: CASSQDLRGRPTNEKLFF.

The chain employs TRBV15 and TRBJ2-2; D call uncertain. Trimming pared 1 base from V and 3 bases from J, leaving 12 bases between. The CDR3 length is 16 residues. Per the germline V gene, CDR1 is LNHNV and CDR2 is YYDKDF (reference sequence). CDR3 nucleotide sequence: TGTGCCACCAGCAGAGGCCCGCGGATGGACACCGGGGAGCTGTTTTTT. Amino acids: CATSRGPRMDTGELFF.

The genes are TRBV4-2 and TRBJ2-5; 10 bases map to TRBD1. The CDR3 contains 16 residues. Germline trimming cut 4 bases from V and 3 bases from J; bases unmatched to any gene: 8. Germline assignment: CDR1 LGHNA and CDR2 YNFKEQ. CDR3 amino acids: CASSLIGTGEKETQYF. The CDR3 DNA follows: TGTGCCAGCAGCCTAATTGGGACAGGGGAGAAAGAGACCCAGTACTTC.

This clone showed up just a few times. This chain links TRBV5-8 with TRBJ1-2, with 7 nucleotides matching TRBD1. The CDR3 totals 15 residues. The ends lost 5 bases at V and 3 bases at J; junction bases unmatched: 10. The germline V gene has CDR1 SGHTS and CDR2 YDEGEE. The CDR3 loop is CASSPQDRPYYGYTF. CDR3 coding DNA: TGTGCCAGCAGTCCCCAGGACAGGCCCTACTATGGCTACACCTTC.

The CDR3 protein is CASSRLAGGPVGNIQYF. The CDR3, as DNA: TGTGCCAGCAGCCGTTTAGCGGGAGGGCCCGTGGGAAACATTCAGTACTTC. This chain joins TRBV13 and TRBJ2-4; 11 nucleotides align to TRBD2. The V gene end was trimmed by 5 bases and the J gene end by 6 bases; junction bases not matched to a gene: 12. The germline CDR1 and CDR2 sequences are PRHDT and FYEKMQ (reference sequence). The CDR3 is 17 amino acids.

V gene TRBV5-6 combines with J gene TRBJ2-7; 9 bases fit TRBD1. Germline CDR1 and CDR2: SGHDT and YYEEEE. V gave up 4 bases and J gave up 1 base; unmatched junction bases: 3. This CDR3 region has 14 residues. For the CDR3, the DNA is TGTGCCAGCAGCGCAGGGACAGGGTCCTACGAGCAGTACTTC. Protein product: CASSAGTGSYEQYF. Full variable domain (outside the CDR3, taken from reference TRBV5-6 and TRBJ2-7): DAGVTQSPTHLIKTRGQQVTLRCSPKSGHDTVSWYQQALGQGPQFIFQYYEEEERQRGNFPDRFSGHQFPNYSSELNVNALLLGDSALYLCASSAGTGSYEQYFGPGTRLTVT.

V is TRBV7-2 and J is TRBJ1-4; D gene uncertain. Germline V gene data show CDR1 as SGHTA and CDR2 as FQGNSA. CDR3 size: 16 residues. The V end lost 2 bases, the J end lost 3 bases, and 13 bases lay between the germline ends. For the CDR3, the DNA is TGTGCCAGCAGCTTATATGGTGGAGGTTCTAATGAAAAACTGTTTTTT. It translates to CASSLYGGGSNEKLFF.

The V call is TRBV15, the J call TRBJ1-6; no reliable D call. CDR3 length: 14 residues. Germline V lookup: CDR1 LNHNV, CDR2 YYDKDF (reference sequence). V was pared by 2 bases and J by 0 bases, with 2 bases between. DNA of the CDR3: TGTGCCACCAGCAGACGCTCCTATAATTCACCCCTCCACTTT. The encoded protein is CATSRRSYNSPLHF.

This rearrangement joins TRBV27 to TRBJ2-1; D perhaps matches TRBD1 (6 bases). This CDR3 contains 17 residues. In germline, CDR1 is MNHEY, CDR2 SMNVEV (reference sequence). Deletions cut 6 bases from V and 0 bases from J, with 18 bases between. The CDR3 nucleotides are TGTGCCAGCAGCCTCCTCGGGGACACCCGCTCCTACAATGAGCAGTTCTTC. Protein product: CASSLLGDTRSYNEQFF.

The CDR3 nucleotides read TGTGCCAGCAGTGCCTCGACAGGGGCCACTGAAGCTTTCTTT. This gives the protein CASSASTGATEAFF. The chain combines TRBV6-4 with TRBJ1-1; 8 nucleotides match TRBD1. Germline V gives CDR1 MRHNA, CDR2 SNTAGT. CDR3 length equals 14 residues. V shed 4 bases, J shed 4 bases, and the junction held 5 bases outside the gene matches.

V is TRBV27 and J is TRBJ1-1; D is possibly TRBD1 (5 bases). The V gene lost 5 bases and the J gene lost 0 bases, with 10 bases spanning the gap. This CDR3 comprises 14 residues. Germline assignment: CDR1 MNHEY and CDR2 SMNVEV (reference sequence). The CDR3 DNA is TGTGCCAGCAGTGGGGGGGGGATGAACACTGAAGCTTTCTTT. Translation: CASSGGGMNTEAFF.

The count of this clone is one. The CDR3 sequence: CATSDPGAGEREVYNEQFF. The DNA of the CDR3 is TGTGCCACCAGTGACCCCGGGGCGGGAGAGCGAGAAGTATACAATGAGCAGTTCTTC. This chain uses TRBV24-1 with TRBJ2-1; the match to TRBD2 covers 7 bases. J was trimmed by 4 bases and V by 4 bases; bases with no gene match: 18. The length of the CDR3 is 19 residues. Germline CDR1 reads KGHDR; CDR2 reads SFDVKD.

The chain couples TRBV7-2 to TRBJ2-4, with 14 bases matching TRBD2. J gave up 8 bases and V 0 bases, and 6 bases lay outside the gene matches. The CDR3 is 17 residues long. The germline V gene encodes CDR1 SGHTA and CDR2 FQGNSA. CDR3 in DNA: TGTGCCAGCAGCTTAGCCGGGACTAGCGGGAGTATTGACATTCAGTACTTC. Amino acids: CASSLAGTSGSIDIQYF.

This clone was recorded a few times. The V call is TRBV7-9, the J call TRBJ1-4, with 7 bases fitting TRBD1. V dropped 7 bases and J dropped 2; count of bases not matched to a gene: 4. Germline CDR1 SEHNR, CDR2 FQNEAQ (reference sequence). This CDR3 region has 14 residues. The CDR3: CASNDRATNEKLFF. As DNA, the CDR3 is TGTGCCAGCAACGACAGGGCTACTAATGAAAAACTGTTTTTT. The full variable domain, rest sourced from reference TRBV7-9 and TRBJ1-4, is DTGVSQNPRHKITKRGQNVTFRCDPISEHNRLYWYRQTLGQGPEFLTYFQNEAQLEKSRLLSDRFSAERPKGSFSTLEIQRTEQGDSAMYLCASNDRATNEKLFFGSGTQLSVL.

The gene calls are TRBV7-2 and TRBJ1-1, with D possibly matching TRBD1 (5 bases). CDR1 is SGHTA and CDR2 is FQGNSA in the germline V gene. There are 15 residues in the CDR3. Trimming shortened V by 1 base and J by 3 bases, and 12 bases separated the two germline ends. This CDR3 reads CASSLVGGGYTEAFF. The CDR3 DNA is TGTGCCAGCAGCTTAGTGGGGGGTGGGTACACTGAAGCTTTCTTT.

V gene TRBV19 combines with J gene TRBJ1-4; D is unclear. V was clipped by 2 bases and J by 5 bases, with 15 bases between them. The V gene's germline CDR1 is LNHDA and CDR2 SQIVND (reference sequence). CDR3 size: 16 residues. The CDR3 nucleotides are TGTGCCAGTAGTATAACAGAGACGGGAAAAAATGAAAAACTGTTTTTT. Translated, it gives CASSITETGKNEKLFF.

The V gene is TRBV6-5, the J gene TRBJ2-7; D may be TRBD2 (5 bases). The ends were cut back, 2 bases at V and 2 bases at J, with 10 bases in the middle. There are 14 residues in the CDR3. The germline V gene has CDR1 MNHEY and CDR2 SVGAGI. The CDR3 DNA sequence: TGTGCCAGCAGTTACGGAGGCAGAGCCTACGAGCAGTACTTC. It yields the protein CASSYGGRAYEQYF.

The chain couples TRBV29-1 to TRBJ1-1; D possibly corresponds to TRBD1 (5 bases). CDR1 is SQVTM, CDR2 ANQGSEA, per germline. The CDR3 runs to 13 residues. Trimming cost V 6 bases and J 2 bases, with 13 bases left between them. This CDR3 reads CSVGRGYNTEAFF. DNA of the CDR3: TGCAGCGTGGGGCGGGGGTACAACACTGAAGCTTTCTTT.

This clone was observed a few times. The V call is TRBV14, the J call TRBJ1-6; D ambiguous. This CDR3 spans 16 amino acids. Per germline, CDR1 SGHDN and CDR2 FVKESK. V was cut by 3 bases and J by 2 bases, with 11 bases left in between. The CDR3 reads CASSHIPMTYNSPLHF. CDR3 bases: TGTGCCAGCAGCCATATCCCTATGACCTATAATTCACCCCTCCACTTT. The full variable domain, its missing parts supplied by reference TRBV14 and TRBJ1-6, is EAGVTQFPSHSVIEKGQTVTLRCDPISGHDNLYWYRRVMGKEIKFLLHFVKESKQDESGMPNNRFLAERTGGTYSTLKVQPAELEDSGVYFCASSHIPMTYNSPLHFGNGTRLTVT.

The chain employs TRBV30 and TRBJ2-7; no firm D call. V lost 3 bases to trimming and J lost 4 bases, with 16 bases between them. Germline CDR1 reads GTSNPN; CDR2 reads SVGIG (reference sequence). The CDR3 contains 14 residues. CDR3 DNA sequence: TGTGCCTGGAGAACCTTGAGAGTACTATACGAGCAGTACTTC. Protein product: CAWRTLRVLYEQYF.

The chain is built from TRBV5-1 and TRBJ1-2, with no clear D. From germline, CDR1 is SGHRS and CDR2 YFSETQ. CDR3 length: 14 residues. The ends were cut back, 2 bases at V and 1 base at J, with 9 bases in the middle. CDR3 region: CASSFYRDNYGYTF. For the CDR3, the DNA is TGCGCCAGCAGCTTTTACAGAGATAACTATGGCTACACCTTC. Looking up the rest from reference TRBV5-1 and TRBJ1-2 gives the full variable domain: KAGVTQTPRYLIKTRGQQVTLSCSPISGHRSVSWYQQTPGQGLQFLFEYFSETQRNKGNFPGRFSGRQFSNSRSEMNVSTLELGDSALYLCASSFYRDNYGYTFGSGTRLTVV.